These T cell receptor beta chains were read from a single sample in a study of CD8 T cells in ankylosing spondylitis. TCRdb redid the calling of the 5' RACE reads with MiXCR, one entry per CDR3 protein. In the table there are some 150,000 distinct CDR3 sequences, roughly 10% of which are singletons. The sequencing sample was made of blood, either unsorted or a sorted T cell fraction (not recorded which). The source of these receptors is a female donor with ankylosing spondylitis or in good health (not recorded which). Each CDR3 is given with its conserved first and last residue.

V gene	J gene	CDR3 protein
TRBV9	TRBJ2-1	CASSVEEGSYNEQFF
TRBV6-5	TRBJ2-3	CASSYGAGGSTDTQYF
TRBV5-1	TRBJ2-5	CASSLGVGRAQETQYF
TRBV19	TRBJ1-5	CASSPVSNQPQHF
TRBV5-4	TRBJ1-2	CASSFGAGGNYGYTF
TRBV28	TRBJ2-7	CASSFSGATYEQYF
TRBV28	TRBJ2-1	CASSSQGPNEQFF
TRBV11-2	TRBJ2-7	CASSSLRDRPYEQYF
TRBV12-3/TRBV12-4	TRBJ1-5	CASSLAPAQQPQHF
TRBV20-1	TRBJ1-5	CSASTRSGAGGGNQPQHF
TRBV12-3/TRBV12-4	TRBJ2-1	CASTTHGVVEQFF
TRBV12-3/TRBV12-4	TRBJ2-2	CASSLHGGSTGELFF
TRBV30	TRBJ1-2	CAWRSGFYEGYTF
TRBV30	TRBJ1-6	CAWSRDRLKSPLHF
TRBV7-6	TRBJ2-1	CASSRTSGGNNEQFF
TRBV5-1	TRBJ1-2	CASSSSSTSYGYTF
TRBV12-3/TRBV12-4	TRBJ2-1	CASSYPSSYNEQFF
TRBV20-1	TRBJ2-7	CSASGVHLYF
TRBV5-1	TRBJ1-1	CASSRQGETEAFF
TRBV7-2	TRBJ1-3	CASRPPAIVRTGNTIYF
TRBV7-8	TRBJ1-2	CASSTRTGTNYGYTF
TRBV11-3	TRBJ1-2	CASSSLVSGFGYTF
TRBV5-1	TRBJ2-3	CASSLPSVRTDTQYF
TRBV3-1	TRBJ2-2	CASSQDWQGDGELFF
TRBV20-1	TRBJ1-1	CSAPVGQGGNTEAFF
TRBV27	TRBJ2-7	CASSHVSFGQARSKQYF
TRBV7-2	TRBJ1-2	CASSTDRDYGYTF
TRBV5-1	TRBJ1-1	CASSSVTNTEAFF
TRBV5-1	TRBJ2-7	CASSQEGPKYEQYF
TRBV12-3/TRBV12-4	TRBJ1-6	CASSFVRGNSPLHF
TRBV5-1	TRBJ2-1	CASSLEVLAGANEQFF
TRBV6-2/TRBV6-3	TRBJ1-1	CASSYLRQGGLNTEAFF
TRBV20-1	TRBJ1-4	CSAREPANEKLFF
TRBV16	TRBJ2-7	CASPKWGSGGFSYEQYF
TRBV9	TRBJ1-5	CASSVGLDYQPQHF
TRBV5-4	TRBJ2-7	CASSLEPRRAHEQYF
TRBV6-6	TRBJ2-5	CASTAPNSGTQYF
TRBV5-1	TRBJ2-7	CASSLELAGVYEQYF
TRBV6-5	TRBJ2-3	CASSYSKFGNTDTQYF
TRBV28	TRBJ1-1	CASTRNTEAFF
TRBV9	TRBJ2-1	CASSAQFF
TRBV12-3/TRBV12-4	TRBJ2-7	CASSAYRGYEQYF
TRBV4-1	TRBJ2-5	CASSRTTSGGAETQYF
TRBV28	TRBJ2-1	CASSSEKLFF
TRBV9	TRBJ1-1	CASSADPGQGATEAFF
TRBV28	TRBJ2-5	CASSSPGYTETQYF
TRBV28	TRBJ2-1	CATSLGGIGNEQFF
TRBV5-1	TRBJ2-7	CASRLGLAGRRGHEQYF
TRBV7-2	TRBJ2-2	CASSLEASRTGELFF
TRBV4-1	TRBJ1-1	CAGSQDRRTGGTEAFF
TRBV2	TRBJ2-1	CASNGAGSLNEQFF